The 26 T cell receptor beta chains reported below all come from one sample, sequenced in a study of CD8 T cells in Susac syndrome. RNA in amounts of roughly 0.5 to 1 ug was reverse transcribed with random hexamers. MiXCR was run by TCRdb on the immunoSEQ multiplex PCR reads, yielding one entry per CDR3 protein. The table records approximately 210,000 distinct CDR3 sequences, less than 95% of them present only once. Sequencing was done on a sample of CD4+ T cells from PBMCs. The receptors shown here come from a human donor with Susac syndrome.

The genes are TRBV5-1 and TRBJ2-4; tentatively, D is TRBD1 or TRBD2 (6 bases each). The CDR3 consists of 16 residues. Trimming took 3 bases from V and 2 from J, leaving 15 bases between them. Germline lookup yields CDR1 SGHRS and CDR2 YFSETQ. The CDR3, as DNA: TGCGCCAGCAGCTGGGACCCGCGGGACACCAAAAACATTCAGTACTTC. As protein: CASSWDPRDTKNIQYF.

This sequence joins TRBV7-2 and TRBJ2-2, with D possibly being TRBD2 (6 bases). Between the trimmed V and J ends, which lost 1 base and 4 bases, there was a span of 19 bases. CDR3 length: 18 amino acids. Germline V gene lookup returns CDR1 SGHTA and CDR2 FQGNSA. The CDR3: CASSLGGVRGGSTGELFF. The CDR3 DNA is TGTGCCAGCAGCTTAGGCGGGGTTCGTGGAGGGAGCACCGGGGAGCTGTTTTTT.

The rearrangement uses TRBV14 and TRBJ2-7; D might be TRBD2 (7 bases). The CDR3 length is 14 residues. The germline V gene has CDR1 SGHDN and CDR2 FVKESK. Trimming removed 4 bases from V and 6 bases from J, with 16 bases in between. CDR3 nucleotides: TGTGCCAGCAGCCCCAACGGGGGGCCCACCGAGCAGTACTTC. This translates into CASSPNGGPTEQYF. The whole variable domain, filled in from reference TRBV14 and TRBJ2-7, reads EAGVTQFPSHSVIEKGQTVTLRCDPISGHDNLYWYRRVMGKEIKFLLHFVKESKQDESGMPNNRFLAERTGGTYSTLKVQPAELEDSGVYFCASSPNGGPTEQYFGPGTRLTVT.

The chain couples TRBV4-3 to TRBJ2-6; possible D gene TRBD2, 6 bases. The CDR3 loop spans 18 amino acids. V gave up 2 bases and J gave up 0 bases, with 14 bases separating them. Germline V gene sequence: CDR1 LGHNA, CDR2 YSLEER. CDR3 bases: TGCGCCAGCAGCCAATGGGGCGGGGCGCCCTCTGGGGCCAACGTCCTGACTTTC. This codes for CASSQWGGAPSGANVLTF.

V is TRBV5-6 and J is TRBJ2-7; 8 bases map to TRBD1. Trimming took 0 bases from V and 0 from J; bases not matched to a gene: 2. Germline-derived CDR1 and CDR2 are SGHDT and YYEEEE. The CDR3 runs to 15 residues. The CDR3 loop reads CASSLGTGGSYEQYF. In DNA, the CDR3 is TGTGCCAGCAGCTTGGGAACAGGGGGCTCCTACGAGCAGTACTTC.

The chain joins TRBV7-9 to TRBJ2-7, with D perhaps assigned TRBD1 or TRBD2 (5 bases each). Trimming cost V 1 base and J 3 bases, with 13 bases left between them. The CDR3 totals 15 residues. CDR1 SEHNR and CDR2 FQNEAQ come from the germline V gene (reference sequence). For the CDR3, the DNA is TGTGCCAGCAGCTTAGAGCCTGGGACGTACTACGAGCAGTACTTC. This encodes CASSLEPGTYYEQYF. Together with reference TRBV7-9 and TRBJ2-7, the CDR3 gives the full variable domain: DTGVSQNPRHKITKRGQNVTFRCDPISEHNRLYWYRQTLGQGPEFLTYFQNEAQLEKSRLLSDRFSAERPKGSFSTLEIQRTEQGDSAMYLCASSLEPGTYYEQYFGPGTRLTVT.

The rearrangement links TRBV18 to TRBJ2-5; perhaps TRBD2 as D (5 bases). Per the germline V gene, CDR1 is KGHSH and CDR2 is LQKENI. V gave up 3 bases and J gave up 7 bases, with 15 bases separating them. The CDR3 is made up of 14 amino acids. As DNA, the CDR3 is TGTGCCAGCTCACCCGGACTTATCGGCGGGACCCAGTACTTC. Translating it yields CASSPGLIGGTQYF.

In DNA, the CDR3 is TGTGCCAGCAGTCGAGACCGGACAGGCGGATATACGCAGTATTTT. It translates to CASSRDRTGGYTQYF. V usage is TRBV7-2 and J usage is TRBJ2-3; 7 nucleotides match TRBD1. Per germline, CDR1 SGHTA and CDR2 FQGNSA. The CDR3 extends over 15 amino acids. V lost 6 bases, J lost 7 bases, and 13 bases stayed unmatched.

The chain is built from TRBV20-1 and TRBJ2-7, with D perhaps TRBD1 or TRBD2 (6 bases each). This CDR3 is 15 amino acids long. The V and J ends lost 2 bases and 2 bases respectively, with 16 bases between them. Germline V gene data show CDR1 as DFQATT and CDR2 as SNEGSKA (reference sequence). This chain's CDR3 is CSARPSLGGAYEQYF. CDR3 DNA: TGCAGTGCTAGACCCTCGCTGGGGGGCGCCTACGAGCAGTACTTC.

The rearrangement joins TRBV7-8 to TRBJ1-1; 7 nucleotides align to TRBD1. The germline V gene encodes CDR1 SGHVS and CDR2 FQNEAQ. The length of the CDR3 is 14 residues. J gave up 6 bases and V 4 bases, and 8 bases lay outside the gene matches. The CDR3 region has the DNA TGTGCCAGCAGCTATAGGGACAGCATATCTGAAGCTTTCTTT. This codes for CASSYRDSISEAFF.

This clonotype was picked up one time. Written as DNA, the CDR3 is TGTGCCAGCACCGCGACATTTCAGAAAGAGACCCAGTACTTC. It is translated as CASTATFQKETQYF. J is TRBJ2-5 and V is TRBV7-2, with D uncertain. Per the germline V gene, CDR1 is SGHTA and CDR2 is FQGNSA. This CDR3 has 14 amino acids. V was trimmed by 7 bases and J by 3 bases, leaving 15 bases between them.

J is TRBJ2-3 and V is TRBV28; 8 positions agree with TRBD2. CDR1 is MDHEN, CDR2 SYDVKM, per germline. The CDR3 length is 12 residues. Germline trimming cut 11 bases from V and 2 bases from J; bases unmatched to any gene: 3. The CDR3 bases are TGTGCCGGCGGGGGGAACACAGATACGCAGTATTTT. Its protein product is CAGGGNTDTQYF.

The chain uses TRBV6-2 or TRBV6-3 and TRBJ1-2; no reliable D call. V lost 5 bases, J lost 8 bases, and 15 bases lay in between. This CDR3 region has 13 residues. CDR1 MNHEY and CDR2 SVGEGT come from the germline V gene. CDR3 region: CASSPKVGGGYTF. As DNA, the CDR3 is TGTGCCAGCAGTCCAAAGGTCGGAGGAGGCTACACCTTC.

The chain has TRBV27 and TRBJ1-4; D might be TRBD1 (6 bases). The CDR3 sequence is 13 residues long. Germline V CDR1 and CDR2: MNHEY, SMNVEV (reference sequence). V was clipped by 6 bases and J by 4 bases, with 9 bases between them. CDR3 sequence: CASRDSVNEKLFF. Here the CDR3 DNA reads TGTGCCAGCAGGGACAGCGTTAATGAAAAACTGTTTTTT.

The chain carries TRBV12-3 or TRBV12-4 and TRBJ2-2; 9 bases align to TRBD2. The CDR3 sequence is 16 residues long. V lost 7 bases to trimming and J lost 6 bases; unmatched junction nucleotides: 12. This CDR3 is CASTLGLAGLAGELFF. Here the CDR3 DNA reads TGTGCCAGCACCCTGGGGCTAGCGGGACTTGCCGGGGAGCTGTTTTTT.

The gene calls are TRBV20-1 and TRBJ2-3; 8 positions match TRBD1. The CDR3 spans 12 residues. The germline V gene has CDR1 DFQATT and CDR2 SNEGSKA (reference sequence). V dropped 4 bases and J dropped 6; count of bases not matched to a gene: 3. In DNA form, the CDR3 reads TGCAGTGCTACTGACAGGGGTGATACGCAGTATTTT. Protein: CSATDRGDTQYF.

The chain couples TRBV29-1 to TRBJ1-1; 8 bases map to TRBD1. The CDR3 is 14 residues long. Trimming took 7 bases from V and 1 from J; bases not matched to a gene: 8. Germline CDR1 is SQVTM and CDR2 is ANQGSEA. CDR3 region: CSAGAGGGNTEAFF. CDR3 DNA sequence: TGCAGCGCGGGGGCAGGGGGCGGGAACACTGAAGCTTTCTTT.

This chain links TRBV15 with TRBJ1-2; D is unclear. The germline V gene has CDR1 LNHNV and CDR2 YYDKDF (reference sequence). Trimming left V 0 bases short and J 8 bases short, with 16 bases between. CDR3 length: 15 amino acids. CDR3 in DNA: TGTGCCACCAGCAGAGATCATTCCGGGGTAGGAGGCTACACCTTC. Amino acid sequence: CATSRDHSGVGGYTF.

The chain is built from TRBV7-9 and TRBJ1-3, with TRBD1 identical over 8 bases. The CDR3 length is 18 residues. The germline V gene encodes CDR1 SEHNR and CDR2 FQNEAQ (reference sequence). V shed 3 bases and J 0 bases; nucleotides not matched to a gene: 10. CDR3 bases: TGTGCCAGCAGCTTGTGGACAGGGAAGGGACACTCTGGAAACACCATATATTTT. It codes for CASSLWTGKGHSGNTIYF. The full variable domain, with the rest looked up from reference TRBV7-9 and TRBJ1-3, is DTGVSQNPRHKITKRGQNVTFRCDPISEHNRLYWYRQTLGQGPEFLTYFQNEAQLEKSRLLSDRFSAERPKGSFSTLEIQRTEQGDSAMYLCASSLWTGKGHSGNTIYFGEGSWLTVV.

V is TRBV20-1 and J is TRBJ2-7; the D gene is possibly TRBD2 (6 bases). Deletions cut 6 bases from V and 7 bases from J, with 19 bases between. CDR1 and CDR2 (germline): DFQATT, SNEGSKA (reference sequence). The CDR3 runs to 13 residues. CDR3 DNA sequence: TGCAGTGCCGGGGGACCCCTGGGCGGGGAGCAGTACTTC. This gives the protein CSAGGPLGGEQYF.

The rearrangement uses TRBV30 and TRBJ1-6, with D unresolved. The CDR3 is 14 amino acids. Germline loops: CDR1 GTSNPN, CDR2 SVGIG (reference sequence). V lost 0 bases and J lost 6, with 9 bases in between. The CDR3 here is CAWSVGVPNSPLHF. For the CDR3, the DNA is TGTGCCTGGAGTGTGGGCGTTCCTAATTCACCCCTCCACTTT. Full variable domain (missing parts from reference TRBV30 and TRBJ1-6): SQTIHQWPATLVQPVGSPLSLECTVEGTSNPNLYWYRQAAGRGLQLLFYSVGIGQISSEVPQNLSASRPQDRQFILSSKKLLLSDSGFYLCAWSVGVPNSPLHFGNGTRLTVT.

The rearrangement links TRBV6-5 to TRBJ1-6, with 7 bases matching TRBD1. The germline CDR1 and CDR2 sequences are MNHEY and SVGAGI. This CDR3 has 15 residues. V dropped 5 bases and J dropped 4; count of bases not matched to a gene: 5. DNA of the CDR3: TGTGCCAGCAGTCACCGGGACAGTTATAATTCACCCCTCCACTTT. Translating it yields CASSHRDSYNSPLHF.

The chain employs TRBV6-2 or TRBV6-3 and TRBJ1-2; 7 bases fit TRBD1. J lost 5 bases, V lost 6 bases, and 0 bases had no gene match. Germline V gene lookup returns CDR1 MNHEY and CDR2 SVGEGT. The CDR3 length is 11 residues. CDR3 sequence: CASRQGYGYTF. CDR3 nucleotides: TGTGCCAGCAGACAGGGGTATGGCTACACCTTC.

This rearrangement joins TRBV9 to TRBJ1-2; tentatively, D is TRBD1 (6 bases). Germline values: CDR1 SGDLS, CDR2 YYNGEE. The V end was cut by 4 bases, the J end by 4 bases, with 14 bases between. This CDR3 comprises 14 residues. CDR3 amino acids: CASSRDTNFYGYTF. In nucleotides, the CDR3 is TGTGCCAGCAGCCGGGACACCAACTTCTATGGCTACACCTTC.

The CDR3 loop is CASSQNPQADTQYF. The DNA of the CDR3 is TGCGCCAGCAGCCAGAACCCGCAGGCAGATACGCAGTATTTT. This chain joins TRBV4-3 and TRBJ2-3; D not certain. From germline, CDR1 is LGHNA and CDR2 YSLEER. Trimming removed 3 bases from V and 4 bases from J, with 11 bases in between. This CDR3 has 14 residues.

This chain links TRBV7-8 with TRBJ2-4; 8 bases are a match to TRBD2. CDR1 and CDR2 from the germline V gene are SGHVS and FQNEAQ. Trimming took 5 bases from V and 0 from J; bases not matched to a gene: 9. The CDR3 sequence is 17 residues long. CDR3 in DNA: TGTGCCAGCAGCCCGGGGGGGGCAGAACTAGCCAAAAACATTCAGTACTTC. Translated: CASSPGGAELAKNIQYF.